These T cell receptor beta chains were read from a single sample in a study of blood T cells in healthy people across ages. TCRdb reprocessed the 5' RACE reads with MiXCR, giving one entry per CDR3 protein. The sample has fewer than 700,000 distinct CDR3 sequences, roughly 43% seen once. The sequenced material came from blood. Receptors were obtained from a man aged 80 or over in good health. Each CDR3 is given with its conserved first and last residue. The D gene is left open where the match is weak. Clone size is shown for a subset of rows, as once, few, many or a class of expanded clone.

NA,TRBV7-2,NA,18,TRBJ2-3,CASSLRGAKLTSTDTQYF,TGTGCCAGCAGCTTACGAGGGGCTAAACTAACTAGCACAGATACGCAGTATTTT
NA,TRBV7-2,few,15,TRBJ1-1,CASSLDGGGRKEAFF,TGTGCCAGCAGCTTAGACGGGGGCGGCAGAAAAGAAGCTTTCTTT
NA,TRBV7-8,few,14,TRBJ2-7,CASSLGRTLYEQYF,TGTGCCAGCAGCTTAGGGAGGACCTTGTACGAGCAGTACTTC
TRBD2,TRBV6-5,NA,15,TRBJ2-3,CASSLRAGNTDTQYF,TGTGCCAGCAGCCTCCGAGCGGGGAACACAGATACGCAGTATTTT
TRBD1,TRBV5-1,few,16,TRBJ2-3,CASSSGGGQGLDTQYF,TGCGCCAGCAGCTCCGGCGGGGGACAGGGTTTGGATACGCAGTATTTT
TRBD1,TRBV7-2,NA,14,TRBJ1-4,CASSGDRGNEKLFF,TGTGCCAGCAGTGGGGACAGGGGTAATGAAAAACTGTTTTTT
TRBD2,TRBV20-1,once,17,TRBJ2-2,CSASKASGGLNTGELFF,TGCAGTGCTAGTAAGGCTAGCGGGGGACTTAACACCGGGGAGCTGTTTTTT
NA,TRBV29-1,many,13,TRBJ2-7,CSVEDGGRNEQYF,TGCAGCGTTGAAGACGGGGGGCGGAACGAGCAGTACTTC
TRBD2,TRBV11-2,few,16,TRBJ2-7,CASSRIPGRGSYEQYF,TGTGCCAGCAGCCGAATACCAGGGAGGGGATCCTACGAGCAGTACTTC
TRBD1,TRBV27,many,15,TRBJ2-7,CASIPRGQGPYEQYF,TGTGCCAGCATTCCTAGGGGACAGGGCCCCTACGAGCAGTACTTC
NA,TRBV20-1,NA,13,TRBJ1-2,CSAWGGINYGYTF,TGCAGTGCTTGGGGGGGGATTAATTATGGCTACACCTTC
NA,TRBV20-1,NA,12,TRBJ2-4,CSAGELSNIQYF,TGCAGTGCTGGGGAACTTTCCAACATTCAGTACTTC
NA,TRBV21-1,few,16,TRBJ2-7,CARVNTRGTSGYEQYF,TGTGCCAGGGTTAACACACGAGGCACTAGCGGCTACGAGCAGTACTTC
NA,TRBV27,NA,15,TRBJ2-1,CASSLLRGDYNEQFF,TGTGCCAGCAGTTTATTAAGAGGAGACTACAATGAGCAGTTCTTC
NA,TRBV10-2,NA,15,TRBJ2-1,CASSERGRPYNEQFF,TGCGCCAGCAGTGAGAGGGGACGGCCATACAATGAGCAGTTCTTC
TRBD1,TRBV5-1,NA,14,TRBJ1-1,CASSLRGGGTEAFF,TGCGCCAGCAGCTTGAGAGGGGGCGGGACTGAAGCTTTCTTT
TRBD2,TRBV12-3/TRBV12-4,many,16,TRBJ2-5,CASSLNRAGGQETQYF,TGTGCCAGCAGTTTAAACCGGGCGGGGGGGCAAGAGACCCAGTACTTC
TRBD1,TRBV2,few,14,TRBJ2-3,CASSGQGSGDTQYF,TGTGCCAGCAGCGGACAGGGGAGTGGAGATACGCAGTATTTT
TRBD1,TRBV4-3,NA,16,TRBJ1-5,CASSQDLGQGGEPQHF,TGCGCCAGCAGCCAAGATCTAGGACAGGGGGGAGAGCCCCAGCATTTT
TRBD2,TRBV7-2,NA,17,TRBJ2-4,CASSLASSGRGKNIQYF,TGTGCCAGCAGCTTAGCTTCTAGCGGGAGGGGCAAAAACATTCAGTACTTC
TRBD1,TRBV5-1,NA,15,TRBJ2-2,CASSQDRENTGELFF,TGCGCCAGCAGCCAGGACAGGGAGAACACCGGGGAGCTGTTTTTT